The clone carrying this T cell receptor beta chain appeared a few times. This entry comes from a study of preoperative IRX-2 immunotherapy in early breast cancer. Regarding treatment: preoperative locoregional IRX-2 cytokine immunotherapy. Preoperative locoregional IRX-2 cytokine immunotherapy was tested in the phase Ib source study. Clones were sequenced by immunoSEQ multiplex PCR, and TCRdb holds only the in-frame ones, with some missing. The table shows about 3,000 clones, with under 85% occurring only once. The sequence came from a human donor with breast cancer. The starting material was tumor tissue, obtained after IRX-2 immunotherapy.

CDR3 sequence reads: CASSPQGEGGYTF. In DNA form, the CDR3 reads TGTGCCAGCAGCCCCCAGGGAGAGGGCGGCTACACCTTC. This chain joins TRBV6-8 and TRBJ1-2, with D possibly being TRBD1 (5 bases). The CDR3 loop spans 13 amino acids. Germline assignment: CDR1 MNHGY and CDR2 SAAAGT. Trimming stripped 6 bases from V and 8 bases from J, with 16 bases between.